These 8 T cell receptor beta chains came from one sample sequenced in a study of T cell repertoires in cytomegalovirus infection. TCRdb used MiXCR to reprocess the reads, holding one entry per CDR3 protein. The table includes some 180,000 distinct CDR3 sequences, 15% to 20% detected once. Source material: CD8+ T cells from PBMCs. These receptors originate from a human donor in good health (CMV status not recorded). Some clones in this sample may be carry-over from other donors' samples.

V usage is TRBV24-1 and J usage is TRBJ2-1; TRBD1 aligns across 11 bases. This CDR3 region has 16 residues. With V trimmed by 3 bases and J by 9 bases, 9 bases remained unmatched. The germline V gene encodes CDR1 KGHDR and CDR2 SFDVKD. The CDR3 loop is CATSDPGTGGLVEQFF. The CDR3 DNA is TGTGCCACCAGTGATCCGGGGACAGGGGGTTTAGTTGAGCAGTTCTTC.

Only a few counts were recorded for this clonotype. The chain has TRBV12-5 and TRBJ2-7, with 7 bases fitting TRBD1. The CDR3 has 15 amino acids. J lost 7 bases, V lost 7 bases, and 16 bases had no gene match. The V gene's germline CDR1 is LGHNT and CDR2 FRNRAP. CDR3 amino acids: CASALPGQFNEEQYF. The CDR3 DNA is TGTGCTAGTGCTCTACCGGGACAGTTCAATGAGGAGCAGTACTTC.

This clonotype was detected a few times. The V and J genes are TRBV6-2 or TRBV6-3 and TRBJ2-1; D gene ambiguous. V was pared by 7 bases and J by 9 bases, with 25 bases between. This CDR3 region has 16 residues. The germline V gene has CDR1 MNHEY and CDR2 SVGEGT. The CDR3 loop is CASTRQVTYPTVEQFF. The CDR3 region has the DNA TGTGCCAGCACCCGCCAGGTAACTTATCCAACGGTTGAGCAGTTCTTC.

This clonotype showed up just a few times. The rearrangement joins TRBV9 to TRBJ1-1, with 7 bases matching TRBD1. V lost 2 bases, J lost 0 bases, and 10 bases stayed unmatched. The germline V gene has CDR1 SGDLS and CDR2 YYNGEE. There are 17 residues in the CDR3. CDR3 region: CASSVRDRPSLNTEAFF. The CDR3 region has the DNA TGTGCCAGCAGCGTCCGGGACAGACCCAGTTTGAACACTGAAGCTTTCTTT.

This clonotype appeared a few times. V gene TRBV7-2 combines with J gene TRBJ1-1, with 7 nucleotides matching TRBD1. Losses at the gene ends were 5 bases for V and 4 bases for J; bases not matched to a gene: 7. The CDR3 contains 14 residues. Germline V CDR1 and CDR2: SGHTA, FQGNSA. CDR3: CASSARDSRTEAFF. The DNA for the CDR3 is TGTGCCAGCAGCGCCCGGGACAGCCGCACTGAAGCTTTCTTT.

Only a few counts were recorded for this clonotype. The rearrangement uses TRBV7-6 and TRBJ2-5; 7 positions match TRBD2. Germline lookup yields CDR1 SGHVS and CDR2 FNYEAQ. The ends lost 1 base at V and 2 bases at J; junction bases unmatched: 4. This CDR3 is built from 15 residues. The chain's CDR3 is CASSLGPGLQETQYF. DNA for the CDR3: TGTGCCAGCAGCTTAGGACCGGGACTACAAGAGACCCAGTACTTC.

The V call is TRBV4-1, the J call TRBJ2-7; 7 nucleotides match TRBD1. Unmatched junction bases numbered 3, after V lost 0 bases and J lost 1 base. The CDR3 has 15 amino acids. Germline CDR1 and CDR2: MGHRA and YSYEKL. CDR3 DNA: TGCGCCAGCAGCCAAGAAGGGACAGATTCCTACGAGCAGTACTTC. This codes for CASSQEGTDSYEQYF.

This clonotype appeared a few times. The chain recombines TRBV12-3 or TRBV12-4 with TRBJ2-7; 8 positions match TRBD2. This CDR3 comprises 15 residues. Trimming at V came to 2 bases and at J to 6 bases, leaving 9 bases not matched to a gene. CDR3 residues: CASSLQYPGGVEQYF. CDR3 sequence (DNA): TGTGCCAGCAGTTTACAGTACCCGGGAGGGGTCGAGCAGTACTTC.